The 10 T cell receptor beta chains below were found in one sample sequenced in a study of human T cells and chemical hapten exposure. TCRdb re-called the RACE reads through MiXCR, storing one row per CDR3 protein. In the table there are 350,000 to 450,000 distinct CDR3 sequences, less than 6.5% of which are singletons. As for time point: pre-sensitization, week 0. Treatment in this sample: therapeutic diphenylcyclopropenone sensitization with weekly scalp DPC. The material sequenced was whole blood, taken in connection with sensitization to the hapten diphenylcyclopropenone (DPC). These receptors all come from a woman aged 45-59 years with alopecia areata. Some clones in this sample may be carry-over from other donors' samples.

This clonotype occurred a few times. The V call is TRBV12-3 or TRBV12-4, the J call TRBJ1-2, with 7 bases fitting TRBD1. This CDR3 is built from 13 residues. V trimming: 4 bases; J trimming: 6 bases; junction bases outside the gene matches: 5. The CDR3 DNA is TGTGCCAGCAGTTGGACAGGAGGACATGGCTACACCTTC. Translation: CASSWTGGHGYTF.

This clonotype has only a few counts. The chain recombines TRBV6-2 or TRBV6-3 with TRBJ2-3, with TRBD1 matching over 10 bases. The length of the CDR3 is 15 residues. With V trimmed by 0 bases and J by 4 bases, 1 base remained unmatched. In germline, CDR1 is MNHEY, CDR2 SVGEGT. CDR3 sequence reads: CASSYSGQGPDTQYF. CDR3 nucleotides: TGTGCCAGCAGTTACTCGGGACAGGGGCCAGATACGCAGTATTTT.

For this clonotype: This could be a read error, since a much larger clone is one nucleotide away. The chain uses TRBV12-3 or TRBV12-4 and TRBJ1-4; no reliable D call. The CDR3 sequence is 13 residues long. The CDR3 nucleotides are TGTGCCAACAGTCCTGGACGGAATGAAAAACTGTTTTTT. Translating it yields CANSPGRNEKLFF.

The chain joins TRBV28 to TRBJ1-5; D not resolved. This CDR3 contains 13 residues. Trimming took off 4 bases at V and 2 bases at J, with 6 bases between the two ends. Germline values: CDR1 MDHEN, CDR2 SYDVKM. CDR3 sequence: CASSSHGNQPQHF. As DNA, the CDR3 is TGTGCCAGCAGTTCCCATGGCAATCAGCCCCAGCATTTT.

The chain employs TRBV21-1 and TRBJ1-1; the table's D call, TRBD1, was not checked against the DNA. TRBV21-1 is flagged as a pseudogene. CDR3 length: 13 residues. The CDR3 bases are TGTGCCAGCAGCAAAGAAGGCTGGGGGTTAGCTTTCTTT. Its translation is CASSKEGWGLAFF.

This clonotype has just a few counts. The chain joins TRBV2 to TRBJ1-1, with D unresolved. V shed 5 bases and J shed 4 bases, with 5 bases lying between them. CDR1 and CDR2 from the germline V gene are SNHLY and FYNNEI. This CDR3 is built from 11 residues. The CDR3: CASSQTTEAFF. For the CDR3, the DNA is TGTGCCAGCAGTCAGACCACTGAAGCTTTCTTT.

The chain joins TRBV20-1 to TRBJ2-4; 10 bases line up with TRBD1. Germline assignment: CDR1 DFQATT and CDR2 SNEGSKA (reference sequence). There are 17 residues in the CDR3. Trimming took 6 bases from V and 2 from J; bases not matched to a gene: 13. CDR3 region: CSAPDPGQGPTKNIQYF. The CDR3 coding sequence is TGCAGTGCACCAGACCCGGGACAGGGGCCGACCAAAAACATTCAGTACTTC.

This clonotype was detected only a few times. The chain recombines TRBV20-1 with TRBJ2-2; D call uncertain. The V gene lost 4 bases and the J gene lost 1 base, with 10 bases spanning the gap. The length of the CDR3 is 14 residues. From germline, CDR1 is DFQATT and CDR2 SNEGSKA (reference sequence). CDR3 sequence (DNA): TGCAGTGCTAAGTTATCTCGGAACACCGGGGAGCTGTTTTTT. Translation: CSAKLSRNTGELFF.

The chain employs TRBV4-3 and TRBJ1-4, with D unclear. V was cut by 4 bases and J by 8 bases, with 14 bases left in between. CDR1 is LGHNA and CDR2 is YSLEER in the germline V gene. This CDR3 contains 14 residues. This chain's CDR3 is CASSPRSGGEKLFF. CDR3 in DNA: TGCGCCAGCAGCCCCCGGTCGGGCGGGGAAAAACTGTTTTTT.

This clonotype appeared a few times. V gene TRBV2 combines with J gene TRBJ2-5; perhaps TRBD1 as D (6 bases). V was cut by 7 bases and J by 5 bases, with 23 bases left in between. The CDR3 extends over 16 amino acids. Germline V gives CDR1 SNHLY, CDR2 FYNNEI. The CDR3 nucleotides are TGTGCCAGCATAGCCCCGGGACACCGGGGTGAGGAGACCCAGTACTTC. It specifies CASIAPGHRGEETQYF.